These 2 T cell receptor beta chains share one sample of origin, sequenced in a study of blood T cell repertoires in COVID-19. Profiling relied on immunoSEQ multiplex PCR, and the TCRdb table lists in-frame clones only, not all of them. The sample consists of hundreds of thousands of clones, around 88% of them appearing once. Sequenced material: peripheral blood. These receptor sequences come from a woman in her thirties with COVID-19, enrolled during active disease.

This clone came up once. The chain employs TRBV14 and TRBJ2-5; D possibly corresponds to TRBD1 (5 bases). This CDR3 spans 14 amino acids. V lost 4 bases and J 5 bases, leaving 14 bases between the germline ends. Germline CDR1 SGHDN, CDR2 FVKESK. The CDR3 coding sequence is TGTGCCAGCAGCCTTGGGCAGGGTGTTGAGACCCAGTACTTC. Translating gives CASSLGQGVETQYF.

The rearrangement uses TRBV6-6 and TRBJ2-5; D possibly corresponds to TRBD1 (5 bases). The CDR3 spans 15 residues. Per germline, CDR1 MNHNY and CDR2 SVGAGI (reference sequence). V was pared by 1 base and J by 5 bases, with 14 bases between. Here the CDR3 DNA reads TGTGCCAGCAGTTACTTCGTAGGGGTACGGGAGACCCAGTACTTC. Its translation: CASSYFVGVRETQYF.